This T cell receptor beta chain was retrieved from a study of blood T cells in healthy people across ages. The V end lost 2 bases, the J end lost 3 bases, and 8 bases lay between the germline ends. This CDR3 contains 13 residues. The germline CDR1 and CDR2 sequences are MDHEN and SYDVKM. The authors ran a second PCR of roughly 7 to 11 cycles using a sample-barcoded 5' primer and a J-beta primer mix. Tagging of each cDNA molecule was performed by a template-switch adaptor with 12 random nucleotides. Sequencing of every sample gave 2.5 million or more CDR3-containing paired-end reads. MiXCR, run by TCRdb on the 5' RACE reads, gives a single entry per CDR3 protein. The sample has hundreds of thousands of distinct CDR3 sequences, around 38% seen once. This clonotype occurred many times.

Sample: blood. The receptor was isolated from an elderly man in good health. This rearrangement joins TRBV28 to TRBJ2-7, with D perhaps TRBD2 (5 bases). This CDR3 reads CASSLTGIYEQYF. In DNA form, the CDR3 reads TGTGCCAGCAGTTTAACCGGGATCTACGAGCAGTACTTC.